Detailed here is one T cell receptor (beta chain). CDR1 is SEHNR, CDR2 FQNEAQ, per germline (reference sequence). This CDR3 is 16 amino acids long. V gave up 9 bases and J gave up 2 bases, with 21 bases separating them. A TCRbeta library incorporating unique molecular identifiers was prepared. TCRdb used MiXCR to reprocess the PCR reads, holding one entry per CDR3 protein. Among some 550,000 distinct CDR3 sequences, about a sixth were seen once, and the ten largest hold 2.5% to 4%. The data were obtained in a study of T-cell reconstitution after alpha-beta-depleted transplantation in children. The sample consisted of PBMCs from the stem cell graft donor, taken from the stem cell graft. This chain links TRBV7-9 with TRBJ2-3; D is perhaps TRBD2 (5 bases). The sequence derives from a human donor who donated a stem cell graft to a child with acute lymphoblastic leukemia. The CDR3 DNA is TGTGCCAGTCAGAGGTCCCCTAGCCTCTTCACAGATACGCAGTATTTT. Amino acid sequence: CASQRSPSLFTDTQYF.